This T cell receptor beta chain comes out of a study of T cells expressing NK-cell markers. TCRdb reanalyzed the 5' RACE reads and collapses them to one entry per CDR3 protein, without DNA. In total, the table holds about 460,000 distinct CDR3 sequences. This clonotype was obtained from a woman aged 50 to 60 in good health. Specimen: blood T cells: a sorted CD56 or NKG2C T cell subset, CD4+ or CD8+ T cells, or bulk PBMC T cells (not recorded which).

This CDR3 reads CSARKGVAAGELFF. The chain combines TRBV20-1 with TRBJ2-2; without DNA, the TCRdb call of TRBD2 cannot be checked. Per germline, CDR1 DFQATT and CDR2 SNEGSKA (reference sequence). The CDR3 length is 14 residues.